This TCR beta chain was observed in a study of T cell responses to AZD1222 COVID-19 vaccine. The study, taken as a whole, reports: White British people made up most donors, females outnumbered males, and clonal diversity was possibly underestimated.

Data came from immunoSEQ multiplex PCR; TCRdb stores just in-frame clones and leaves some out. The table records 90,000 to 100,000 clones, about nine tenths of them present only once. Details on this clone: The antigen is unknown.

Pooled samples include second doses given at about 4 or 12 weeks. The source of this sequence is an adult who received the AZD1222 COVID-19 vaccine. The material sequenced was peripheral blood, taken 28 days after the second AZD1222 dose.

The CDR3 region is CATSRGPLAGDTQYF. Here the CDR3 DNA reads TGTGCCACCAGCAGAGGTCCGCTAGCGGGGGATACGCAGTATTTT. The chain links TRBV15 to TRBJ2-3, with 9 nucleotides matching TRBD2. The CDR3 length is 15 residues. J was trimmed by 6 bases and V by 1 base; bases with no gene match: 5. Germline loops: CDR1 LNHNV, CDR2 YYDKDF (reference sequence).